A single sample is the source of the 22 T cell receptor beta chains below, sequenced in a study of blood T cell repertoires in COVID-19. The repertoire was sequenced with immunoSEQ multiplex PCR; TCRdb's copy has only in-frame clones and lacks some. The repertoire holds approximately 200,000 clones, with approximately 90% as singletons. Sequencing used peripheral blood. These receptors were taken from a man between 65 and 85 years old with active or convalescent COVID-19.

The chain recombines TRBV5-4 with TRBJ2-5; D might be TRBD2 (5 bases). Looked up from germline, CDR1 is SGHNT and CDR2 is YYREEE (reference sequence). Deletions cut 0 bases from V and 7 bases from J, with 10 bases between. This CDR3 is 13 amino acids long. Here the CDR3 DNA reads TGTGCCAGCAGCTTGGCCGGCCGGGGGACCCAGTACTTC. Its translation is CASSLAGRGTQYF.

V usage is TRBV11-3 and J usage is TRBJ1-3; D is possibly TRBD1 (6 bases). Trimming stripped 5 bases from V and 4 bases from J, with 15 bases between. This CDR3 contains 15 residues. Germline CDR1 reads SGHNT; CDR2 reads YENEEA. The CDR3 is CASSAGVGWGNTIYF. The CDR3 region has the DNA TGTGCCAGCAGCGCAGGGGTCGGATGGGGAAACACCATATATTTT.

This chain links TRBV2 with TRBJ1-1; 8 nucleotides line up with TRBD1. CDR3 length: 13 amino acids. J gave up 5 bases and V 9 bases, and 8 bases lay outside the gene matches. Germline values: CDR1 SNHLY, CDR2 FYNNEI. Here the CDR3 DNA reads TGTGCCAGTAAAACAGGGGGTAGAACTGAAGCTTTCTTT. It encodes CASKTGGRTEAFF.

The rearrangement links TRBV28 to TRBJ2-7, with 8 bases lining up with TRBD1. Trimming removed 5 bases from V and 0 bases from J; junction bases left unmatched: 6. CDR1 MDHEN and CDR2 SYDVKM come from the germline V gene. CDR3 size: 15 residues. The CDR3 loop reads CASSAHRGSSYEQYF. For the CDR3, the DNA is TGTGCCAGCAGTGCCCACAGGGGGTCCTCCTACGAGCAGTACTTC.

The chain's CDR3 is CASSQDLGRGHGNTIYF. The DNA of the CDR3 is TGCGCCAGCAGCCAAGATCTCGGCAGGGGGCATGGAAACACCATATATTTT. The V and J genes are TRBV4-3 and TRBJ1-3; TRBD1 aligns across 8 bases. The V and J ends lost 0 bases and 3 bases, in that order; junction bases with no gene match: 7. The CDR3 totals 17 residues. CDR1 is LGHNA and CDR2 is YSLEER in the germline V gene.

The sample holds one count of this clone. The V and J genes are TRBV6-6 and TRBJ1-3, with D tentatively TRBD1 (5 bases). The CDR3 covers 14 residues. V lost 5 bases and J lost 4, with 12 bases in between. Germline CDR1 is MNHNY and CDR2 is SVGAGI (reference sequence). The CDR3 sequence: CASSPAGRGNTIYF. The CDR3 bases are TGTGCCAGCAGTCCGGCGGGGCGCGGAAACACCATATATTTT.

The CDR3: CASSSPRRETQYF. The DNA of the CDR3 is TGTGCCAGCAGCTCGCCGAGGCGCGAGACCCAGTACTTC. This chain connects TRBV5-4 to TRBJ2-5; D is uncertain. Germline CDR1 reads SGHNT; CDR2 reads YYREEE (reference sequence). CDR3 length equals 13 residues. V dropped 3 bases and J dropped 5 bases, with 11 bases sitting between them.

The chain employs TRBV6-6 and TRBJ1-1, with a tentative D call TRBD1 (6 bases). CDR1 is MNHNY, CDR2 SVGAGI, per germline (reference sequence). The CDR3 extends over 15 amino acids. Trimming took 6 bases from V and 2 from J, leaving 16 bases between them. The CDR3 DNA is TGTGCCAGCAGCCCCCCGCCCAGGGGAAACACTGAAGCTTTCTTT. Its protein product is CASSPPPRGNTEAFF.

This sequence joins TRBV5-1 and TRBJ1-3; 8 bases are a match to TRBD1. Trimming at V came to 4 bases and at J to 0 bases, leaving 3 bases not matched to a gene. The CDR3 has 15 amino acids. The germline V gene encodes CDR1 SGHRS and CDR2 YFSETQ. The CDR3, as DNA: TGCGCCAGCAGCCCGACAGGGGTCTCTGGAAACACCATATATTTT. It is translated as CASSPTGVSGNTIYF.

V gene TRBV7-2 combines with J gene TRBJ2-7; perhaps TRBD1 as D (5 bases). Germline V lookup: CDR1 SGHTA, CDR2 FQGNSA. The CDR3 sequence is 14 residues long. Trimming removed 5 bases at V and 0 bases at J, with 11 bases between. CDR3 loop: CASSLRQSSYEQYF. The CDR3, as DNA: TGTGCCAGCAGCCTACGACAGAGCTCCTACGAGCAGTACTTC.

V is TRBV11-3 and J is TRBJ2-1, with no clear D. V gave up 4 bases and J gave up 0 bases, with 10 bases separating them. The CDR3 spans 15 residues. Germline values: CDR1 SGHNT, CDR2 YENEEA. CDR3 nucleotide sequence: TGTGCCAGCAGCTATCAGGCGTCCTCCTACAATGAGCAGTTCTTC. Translated: CASSYQASSYNEQFF.

In its sample, this clone was seen many times. The chain recombines TRBV6-5 with TRBJ2-5; weak D call: TRBD2 (6 bases). The CDR3 spans 13 residues. Germline V lookup: CDR1 MNHEY, CDR2 SVGAGI. V was trimmed by 6 bases and J by 3 bases, leaving 11 bases between them. The CDR3 DNA is TGTGCCAGCAGCCCCCGACTAGAAGAGACCCAGTACTTC. This gives the protein CASSPRLEETQYF.

With respect to this clone: A read error may produce the germline difference seen at one junction end. This chain connects TRBV7-7 to TRBJ2-2; TRBD1 might be the D (6 bases). Germline V CDR1 and CDR2: SSHAT, FNYEAQ (reference sequence). The CDR3 runs 15 residues. The CDR3 region is CASSPGQSNTGELFF. DNA of the CDR3: TGTGCTAGCAGCCCAGGACAGTCGAACACCGGGGAGCTGTTTTTT.

This clone was seen a single time. V gene TRBV5-8 combines with J gene TRBJ1-3; 7 nucleotides match TRBD1. The CDR3 consists of 16 residues. V shed 5 bases and J 2 bases; nucleotides not matched to a gene: 10. Per germline, CDR1 SGHTS and CDR2 YDEGEE. CDR3: CASRPRQGSAGNTIYF. The DNA of the CDR3 is TGTGCCAGCAGACCTAGACAGGGAAGTGCTGGAAACACCATATATTTT. Using reference TRBV5-8 and TRBJ1-3 for the parts outside the CDR3, the full variable domain is EAGVTQSPTHLIKTRGQQATLRCSPISGHTSVYWYQQALGLGLQFLLWYDEGEERNRGNFPPRFSGRQFPNYSSELNVNALELEDSALYLCASRPRQGSAGNTIYFGEGSWLTVV.

The table lists this clone with a count of one. V and J are TRBV11-2 and TRBJ2-5; 7 nucleotides match TRBD2. CDR1 is SGHAT, CDR2 FQNNGV, per germline. There are 17 residues in the CDR3. The V segment lost 1 base and the J segment 2 bases; nucleotides outside the gene matches: 10. This CDR3 reads CASSLGVFGREQETQYF. The CDR3 coding sequence is TGTGCCAGCAGCTTAGGGGTTTTTGGGCGGGAGCAAGAGACCCAGTACTTC.

The CDR3 here is CASSLAAGGPQFF. The CDR3 DNA is TGTGCCAGCAGTTTAGCTGCGGGGGGGCCCCAGTTCTTC. The rearrangement joins TRBV27 to TRBJ2-1; the match to TRBD2 covers 9 bases. Trimming removed 2 bases from V and 13 bases from J; junction bases left unmatched: 6. Germline V CDR1 and CDR2: MNHEY, SMNVEV (reference sequence). This CDR3 region has 13 residues.

The chain couples TRBV5-6 to TRBJ1-4, with D possibly TRBD1 on 6 matching bases. Deletions cut 4 bases from V and 1 base from J, with 11 bases between. The length of the CDR3 is 15 residues. The germline V gene has CDR1 SGHDT and CDR2 YYEEEE. The CDR3 protein is CASSTLGGTNEKLFF. CDR3 DNA: TGTGCCAGCAGCACGCTAGGGGGAACTAATGAAAAACTGTTTTTT.

The chain combines TRBV11-2 with TRBJ2-7; D might be TRBD1 (6 bases). This CDR3 has 14 amino acids. Trimming left V 5 bases short and J 8 bases short, with 19 bases between. Germline V lookup: CDR1 SGHAT, CDR2 FQNNGV. The CDR3 DNA reads as TGTGCCAGCAGCCTCCCCGCAGGGGCGACGAAGCAGTACTTC. This codes for CASSLPAGATKQYF.

This rearrangement joins TRBV18 to TRBJ2-2, with 13 bases identical to TRBD2. The CDR3 is 18 amino acids. Germline V gives CDR1 KGHSH, CDR2 LQKENI. The junction had 6 bases not matched to a gene; V was cut back by 1 base and J by 4 bases. The CDR3, as DNA: TGTGCCAGCTCACCACTAGGACTAGCGGGAGTTGGCACCGGGGAGCTGTTTTTT. Amino acids: CASSPLGLAGVGTGELFF. The complete variable domain, with remaining parts taken from reference TRBV18 and TRBJ2-2, reads NAGVMQNPRHLVRRRGQEARLRCSPMKGHSHVYWYRQLPEEGLKFMVYLQKENIIDESGMPKERFSAEFPKEGPSILRIQQVVRGDSAAYFCASSPLGLAGVGTGELFFGEGSRLTVL.

The V call is TRBV23-1, the J call TRBJ2-1; TRBD1 matches 11 bases. TRBV23-1 counts as an open reading frame of uncertain function. Losses at the gene ends were 7 bases for V and 9 bases for J; bases not matched to a gene: 8. This CDR3 comprises 14 residues. CDR3 in amino acids: CASNKDRGPSEQFF. Here the CDR3 DNA reads TGCGCCAGCAACAAGGACAGGGGGCCTAGTGAGCAGTTCTTC.

The CDR3 loop reads CASSFSPAAGYTEAFF. The CDR3 DNA reads TGTGCCAGCAGTTTCTCACCGGCCGCAGGGTACACTGAAGCTTTCTTT. The V and J genes are TRBV28 and TRBJ1-1, with a tentative D call TRBD1 (5 bases). Germline V gives CDR1 MDHEN, CDR2 SYDVKM. CDR3 size: 16 residues. V was cut by 3 bases and J by 3 bases, with 17 bases left in between.

The chain uses TRBV10-3 and TRBJ2-7; 8 positions agree with TRBD1. With 7 bases clipped from V and 3 bases from J, the junction kept 2 bases outside the gene matches. Germline V lookup: CDR1 ENHRY, CDR2 SYGVKD. The CDR3 runs to 12 residues. This CDR3 reads CAIMGQDYEQYF. CDR3 nucleotides: TGTGCCATCATGGGACAGGACTACGAGCAGTACTTC.